This entry concerns a single T cell receptor (beta chain). Unmatched junction bases numbered 10, after V lost 5 bases and J lost 6 bases. The germline gives CDR1 SGHVS, CDR2 FQNEAQ. The CDR3 contains 15 residues. How the authors handled the data: Estimated nucleated cell counts came from reference gene primer amplification. Profiled with immunoSEQ multiplex PCR; TCRdb holds only in-frame clones, not every one. For V, J and clone size, that table is used; D and trimming come from the DNA. The sample yields some 130,000 clones, roughly four fifths seen once. The data were obtained in a study of blood T cell repertoires in COVID-19. At the level of the study: Sites across the United States, Italy and Spain contributed samples from acute and convalescent COVID-19. T cells, B-cell-depleted T cells, or PBMCs provided the cDNA or gDNA that served as material.

Which cohort a participant joined came from the clinical history participants gave. Sequencing was performed on PBMCs or T cells enriched from blood (not recorded which). This TCR was sampled from a man aged 35 to 55 with acute COVID-19. The chain couples TRBV7-8 to TRBJ2-5, with 9 bases aligning to TRBD2. The CDR3 spells CASSPNSGGVKTQYF. The CDR3 bases are TGTGCCAGCAGCCCTAATAGCGGGGGAGTCAAGACCCAGTACTTC.